Listed below are T cell receptor beta chains from one sample, sequenced in a study of blood T cell repertoires in COVID-19. TCRdb's table, derived via immunoSEQ multiplex PCR, lists solely in-frame clones and lacks some. The table has fewer than 250,000 clones, roughly 87% seen once. The sample taken for sequencing was PBMCs or T cells enriched from blood (not recorded which). These receptors all stem from a man aged 25 to 40 in a cohort exposed to, infected with or recovered from COVID-19 (not recorded which). Each CDR3 is given with its conserved first and last residue. The D gene is left open where the match is weak. Some rows have no size entry. The others give once, few or many, or a class for an expanded clone.

>TRBJ1-2|14|NA|TRBV4-1|NA
TGCGCCAGCAGCGATGCCTGGCCGGGAGGCGGCTACACCTTC
CASSDAWPGGGYTF
>TRBJ1-2|14|NA|TRBV15|NA
TGTGCCACCAGCAGAGACACAGCTTTCTATGGCTACACCTTC
CATSRDTAFYGYTF
>TRBJ2-1|14|TRBD1|TRBV29-1|NA
TGCAGCGCTCGCACTGCAGACAGGGACAATGAGCAGTTCTTC
CSARTADRDNEQFF
>TRBJ2-3|15|TRBD2|TRBV24-1|NA
TGTGCCACCAGTCTGGGTGGGAGGGCATCAGATACGCAGTATTTT
CATSLGGRASDTQYF
>TRBJ1-3|15|NA|TRBV28|NA
TGTGCCAGCAGTTCCATGGACTACTCTGGAAACACCATATATTTT
CASSSMDYSGNTIYF
>TRBJ2-7|14|NA|TRBV14|NA
TGTGCCAGCAGCCAGGGGCTCCACTCCTACGAGCAGTACTTC
CASSQGLHSYEQYF
>TRBJ2-2|19|TRBD2|TRBV7-3|NA
TGTGCCAGCAGCTTAAGGGACCAACTAGCGGGACCGAACACCGGGGAGCTGTTTTTT
CASSLRDQLAGPNTGELFF
>TRBJ1-4|12|NA|TRBV10-3|NA
TGTGCCACGCAGGGTGGCGGTGAAAAACTGTTTTTT
CATQGGGEKLFF
>TRBJ2-1|10|NA|TRBV19|NA
TGTGCCAGTTTAGGGGTTGAGCAGTTCTTC
CASLGVEQFF
>TRBJ2-1|11|NA|TRBV5-1|NA
TGCGCCAGCTACGAGGGAGATCTGCAGTTCTTC
CASYEGDLQFF
>TRBJ2-1|14|TRBD2|TRBV4-1|NA
TGCGCCAGCAGCCTAGGGACTCCGCGGGGGGAGCAGTTCTTC
CASSLGTPRGEQFF
>TRBJ1-5|13|NA|TRBV28|NA
TGTGCCAGCAGTTTAGACACCTTCCAGCCCCAGCATTTT
CASSLDTFQPQHF
>TRBJ1-1|16|TRBD1|TRBV9|NA
TGTGCCAGCAGCGTAGGGACAGGGCCCTGGAGCACTGAAGCTTTCTTT
CASSVGTGPWSTEAFF
>TRBJ1-5|13|NA|TRBV19|NA
TGTGCCAGTAGTACCCAGACAGTTCAGCCCCAGCATTTT
CASSTQTVQPQHF
>TRBJ1-2|16|NA|TRBV9|NA
TGTGCCAGCAGCGTAGGGGGGGTGTCAGGGAGCTATGGCTACACCTTC
CASSVGGVSGSYGYTF
>TRBJ1-2|12|NA|TRBV6-5|NA
TGTGCCAGCAGGGAGATGGTAGGTGGCTACACCTTC
CASREMVGGYTF
>TRBJ2-7|15|TRBD1|TRBV10-2|NA
TGCGCCAGCAGACTCACCGGACAGGGGCGAAACGAGCAGTACTTC
CASRLTGQGRNEQYF
>TRBJ2-7|14|TRBD2|TRBV25-1|NA
TGTGCCAGCAGTGAAAGCGGGAGTATCTACGAGCAGTACTTC
CASSESGSIYEQYF
>TRBJ1-5|15|NA|TRBV28|NA
TGTGCCAGCAGTTTATATGGGGAGAGCAATCAGCCCCAGCATTTT
CASSLYGESNQPQHF
>TRBJ1-2|11|NA|TRBV20-1|NA
TGCAGTGCTAGAGATCACGGAGTCTACACCTTC
CSARDHGVYTF
>TRBJ1-2|14|NA|TRBV19|NA
TGTGCCAGTAGAAAAACAGGGCCAAACTATGGCTACACCTTC
CASRKTGPNYGYTF
>TRBJ2-5|16|NA|TRBV28|NA
TGTGCCAGCAGATTAACCAGGACAGAGTACCAAGAGACCCAGTACTTC
CASRLTRTEYQETQYF
>TRBJ2-6|15|NA|TRBV28|NA
TGTGCCAGCAGTTCCCCAGGCTCTGGGGCCAACGTCCTGACTTTC
CASSSPGSGANVLTF
>TRBJ1-1|19|TRBD1|TRBV19|NA
TGTGCCAGTAGTATAGGGAGGGGGCAAAGCTTTATCATGAACACTGAAGCTTTCTTT
CASSIGRGQSFIMNTEAFF
>TRBJ2-3|20|TRBD1|TRBV2|NA
TGTGCCAGCAGGTCCCCATCTGGGACAGGGGGCGCGGGCGGGCCAGATACGCAGTATTTT
CASRSPSGTGGAGGPDTQYF
>TRBJ2-2|16|NA|TRBV7-9|NA
TGTGCCAGCAGCTTCCTCGGGAGAGCGAACACCGGGGAGCTGTTTTTT
CASSFLGRANTGELFF
>TRBJ2-7|16|TRBD2|TRBV3-1/TRBV3-2|NA
TGTGCCAGCAGCCCTACTTTTAGCGGGACACCCTACGAGCAGTACTTC
CASSPTFSGTPYEQYF
>TRBJ1-1|15|NA|TRBV7-8|few
TGTGCCAGCAGCTTAGCCGGGGGGACGAGGACTGAAGCTTTCTTT
CASSLAGGTRTEAFF
>TRBJ2-5|15|TRBD1|TRBV27|NA
TGTGCCAGCAGACCGGGACAGGTTGCCCCAGAGACCCAGTACTTC
CASRPGQVAPETQYF
>TRBJ2-1|15|NA|TRBV7-7|few
TGTGCTAGCAGCAAAAGCGGGACAAAATACAATGAGCAGTTCTTC
CASSKSGTKYNEQFF
>TRBJ1-1|13|NA|TRBV28|NA
TGTGCCAGCCGGCTCCAACAGGGCACTGAAGCTTTCTTT
CASRLQQGTEAFF
>TRBJ2-1|15|TRBD1|TRBV2|NA
TGTGCCAGCACCGATCCGGGACAGGGTCTGAATGAGCAGTTCTTC
CASTDPGQGLNEQFF
>TRBJ2-7|15|TRBD2|TRBV13|NA
TGTGCCAGCAGCATAGGACTAGCGGGTTTCTACGAGCAGTACTTC
CASSIGLAGFYEQYF
>TRBJ2-7|17|TRBD2|TRBV4-1|NA
TGCGCCAGCAGCCAGCCTCCAGGGACTAGCGGATCCTACGAGCAGTACTTC
CASSQPPGTSGSYEQYF
>TRBJ1-1|13|NA|TRBV7-2|NA
TGTGCCAGCAGCTTCCTCATCGGGTTTGAAGCTTTCTTT
CASSFLIGFEAFF
>TRBJ2-1|15|TRBD2|TRBV28|NA
TGTGCCAGCAGTTTAGGCGGGAGGGCATCGAATGAGCAGTTCTTC
CASSLGGRASNEQFF
>TRBJ2-5|15|TRBD1|TRBV25-1|NA
TGTGCCAGCAGTGAATTATTGGACAGGCAAGAGACCCAGTACTTC
CASSELLDRQETQYF
>TRBJ1-3|13|NA|TRBV19|NA
TGTGCCAGTAGGCCGAGCGCTGGAAACACCATATATTTT
CASRPSAGNTIYF
>TRBJ2-1|15|NA|TRBV11-2|NA
TGTGCCAGCAGCTTAATCGGGGGAGCGGACAATGAGCAGTTCTTC
CASSLIGGADNEQFF
>TRBJ2-1|15|NA|TRBV14|NA
TGTGCCAGCAGCCAAGAACTACAGGCCTACAATGAGCAGTTCTTC
CASSQELQAYNEQFF
>TRBJ2-7|12|NA|TRBV15|NA
TGTGCCACCAGCACTAGACCCTACGAGCAGTACTTC
CATSTRPYEQYF
>TRBJ2-5|14|NA|TRBV27|NA
TGTGCCAGCAGTCCTTTAGCGATCCAAGAGACCCAGTACTTC
CASSPLAIQETQYF
>TRBJ1-2|11|NA|TRBV28|NA
TGTGCCAGCACCGGGACTGTTGGCTACACCTTC
CASTGTVGYTF
>TRBJ2-7|16|NA|TRBV11-2|NA
TGTGCCAGCAGCTTAGATTGGGCACTGGGGCCCTACGAGCAGTACTTC
CASSLDWALGPYEQYF
>TRBJ2-3|17|NA|TRBV6-2/TRBV6-3|NA
TGTGCCAGCAGTTACGAGTCTCGGACATCCGCCACAGATACGCAGTATTTT
CASSYESRTSATDTQYF
>TRBJ1-1|16|NA|TRBV28|NA
TGTGCCAGCAGTGCAGGGTTGGGGATACTGTACACTGAAGCTTTCTTT
CASSAGLGILYTEAFF
>TRBJ2-1|17|TRBD2|TRBV3-1/TRBV3-2|NA
TGTGCCAGCAGCCCCCCTCGTGTCAGCGGGAGAGAAAATGAGCAGTTCTTC
CASSPPRVSGRENEQFF
>TRBJ2-3|17|TRBD2|TRBV5-1|NA
TGCGCCAGCAGCCCAGGACTAGCGGGAGGGCTCCCAGATACGCAGTATTTT
CASSPGLAGGLPDTQYF
>TRBJ2-3|15|TRBD2|TRBV11-3|NA
TGTGCCAGCAGCTTGGGGAGCGGGACCACAGATACGCAGTATTTT
CASSLGSGTTDTQYF
>TRBJ2-1|13|NA|TRBV19|NA
TGTGCCAGTAAGGGAGACTCCTACAATGAGCAGTTCTTC
CASKGDSYNEQFF
>TRBJ2-3|17|NA|TRBV19|NA
TGTGCCAGTAGTATAGAAAGGAGATCCTTTCCCACAGATACGCAGTATTTT
CASSIERRSFPTDTQYF
>TRBJ1-5|19|NA|TRBV12-1|NA
TGTGCCAGCAGCTTTCCTCCCCCCTCAACTCGACTTAGCAATCAGCCCCAGCATTTT
CASSFPPPSTRLSNQPQHF
>TRBJ2-7|15|NA|TRBV11-2|NA
TGTGCCAGCAGCTTTTGGGCAGGGGTAACCTACGAGCAGTACTTC
CASSFWAGVTYEQYF
>TRBJ1-5|16|TRBD1|TRBV19|NA
TGTGCCAGTTCCCCGACAGGGACACGAGTACGTCAGCCCCAGCATTTT
CASSPTGTRVRQPQHF